The rows below give T cell receptor beta chains drawn from one sample of a study of blood T cells in healthy people across ages. MiXCR, run by TCRdb on the 5' RACE reads, gives a single entry per CDR3 protein. The data contain fewer than 2 million distinct CDR3 sequences, about two fifths of them singletons. The sequenced material came from blood. These receptors all stem from a human donor in good health. Each CDR3 is given with its conserved first and last residue. D genes are given only for firm matches. Clone size is shown for a subset of rows, as once, few, many or a class of expanded clone.

d_gene,v_gene,abundance,j_gene,CDR3nt,CDR3aa
NA,TRBV11-2,few,TRBJ1-1,TGTGCCAGCAGCTTAGGACAGTTTGGCACTGAAGCTTTCTTT,CASSLGQFGTEAFF
NA,TRBV7-2,NA,TRBJ1-2,TGTGCCAGCAGCTTAATACTGGGTGGTGTTAACTATGGCTACACCTTC,CASSLILGGVNYGYTF
NA,TRBV2,NA,TRBJ2-7,TGTGCCAGCTCGGCACGGGGTTTCAACGAGCAGTACTTC,CASSARGFNEQYF
NA,TRBV2,few,TRBJ1-2,TGTGCCAGCAGTCCCCGGGTCCTGTATGGCTACACCTTC,CASSPRVLYGYTF
NA,TRBV27,few,TRBJ2-1,TGTGCCAGCAGTTTGGGGGCCCGACCCGCTGAGCAGTTCTTC,CASSLGARPAEQFF
NA,TRBV7-2,few,TRBJ2-3,TGTGCCAGCAGCTTCCAACTTGGCCCCCGGCGGACCAGCACAGATACGCAGTATTTT,CASSFQLGPRRTSTDTQYF
TRBD1,TRBV24-1,NA,TRBJ2-7,TGTGCCACCGGACGGTCGGGGGACAGGCCCTACGAGCAGTACTTC,CATGRSGDRPYEQYF
TRBD2,TRBV6-2/TRBV6-3,NA,TRBJ2-1,TGTGCCAGCAGTTACTCACTAGCGGCGGGGGGCTACAATGAGCAGTTCTTC,CASSYSLAAGGYNEQFF
NA,TRBV12-3/TRBV12-4,few,TRBJ1-2,TGTACCAGCAGTTTTCAGGGGAACTATGGCTACACCTTC,CTSSFQGNYGYTF
NA,TRBV2,many,TRBJ2-5,TGTGCCAGCAGGAATCGTGGAGGGTTGTGGGAGACCCAGTACTTC,CASRNRGGLWETQYF
NA,TRBV2,NA,TRBJ2-4,TGTGCCAGCAGTGTCTTTAGACAGGAAAACATTCAGTACTTC,CASSVFRQENIQYF
NA,TRBV6-2/TRBV6-3,NA,TRBJ2-5,TGTGCCAGCAGTTGGGGGCGGACAAAGTACCAAGAGACCCAGTACTTC,CASSWGRTKYQETQYF
NA,TRBV7-9,NA,TRBJ2-1,TGTGCCAGCAGCCCCCAAGACGTGGAGACCCAGTTCTTC,CASSPQDVETQFF
TRBD1,TRBV10-3,NA,TRBJ2-3,TGTGCCATCAGTGAGTCGGCAGGCACAGGGGGCACAGATACGCAGTATTTT,CAISESAGTGGTDTQYF
NA,TRBV7-9,many,TRBJ1-6,TGTGCCAGCAGCTTACAGAGAAATTCACCCCTCCACTTT,CASSLQRNSPLHF
NA,TRBV7-9,NA,TRBJ1-1,TGTGCCAGCAGCAAGACTTGGGGGGGGAGTAACACCCCGAAAGCTTTCTTT,CASSKTWGGSNTPKAFF